This T cell receptor (beta chain) originates from a study of T cells in Graves' hyperthyroidism and ophthalmopathy. Amplification yielded TCR beta CDR3 regions, with RNA transcripts as the source. TCR CDR3 regions were first amplified by RT-PCR with HTBI primers. TCRdb called the multiplex PCR reads again in MiXCR, with one record for every CDR3 protein. The sample includes 450,000 to 650,000 distinct CDR3 sequences, 12% to 15% seen only once; the top ten take 6.5% to 9%. This CDR3 is 10 amino acids long. Trimming cost V 9 bases and J 7 bases, with 7 bases left between them. Germline V lookup: CDR1 SNHLY, CDR2 FYNNEI. This clonotype was counted at least ten times. From approximately 9.5 ml of fresh peripheral blood, PBMCs were isolated.

Material for sequencing was blood. This chain connects TRBV2 to TRBJ1-5; no clear D. The TCR sequence derives from a woman aged 18 to 35 with Graves' ophthalmopathy. The CDR3 protein is CASGKQPQHF. The CDR3 region has the DNA TGTGCCAGTGGAAAACAGCCCCAGCATTTT.